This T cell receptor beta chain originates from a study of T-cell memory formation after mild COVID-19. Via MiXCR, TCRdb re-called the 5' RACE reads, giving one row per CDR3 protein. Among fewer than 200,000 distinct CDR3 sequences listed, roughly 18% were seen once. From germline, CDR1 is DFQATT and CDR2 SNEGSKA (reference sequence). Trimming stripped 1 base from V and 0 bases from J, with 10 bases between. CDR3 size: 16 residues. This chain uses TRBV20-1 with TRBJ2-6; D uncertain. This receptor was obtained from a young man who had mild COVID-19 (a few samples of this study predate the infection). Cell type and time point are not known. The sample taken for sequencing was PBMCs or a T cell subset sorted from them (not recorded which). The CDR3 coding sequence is TGCAGTGCTAGAGGTCTGGGAAGCTCTGGGGCCAACGTCCTGACTTTC. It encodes CSARGLGSSGANVLTF.